This T cell receptor beta chain derives from a study of cytomegalovirus exposure and HLA in healthy donors. Germline CDR1 and CDR2: ENHRY and SYGVKD. Trimming removed 11 bases from V and 0 bases from J; junction bases left unmatched: 14. The CDR3 covers 17 residues. PCR primers comprised 60 Vbeta and 13 Jbeta primers. The repertoire was sequenced with immunoSEQ multiplex PCR; TCRdb's copy has only in-frame clones and lacks some. This sample's table has fewer than 130,000 clones. Study-wide findings and caveats: Later analysis identified a missense DCLRE1C variant that was linked to TCR beta V- and J-gene trimming.

Concerning this clone itself: Antigen: not known.

The sequence derives from a man aged 45-65 years in good health and CMV-seronegative. V gene TRBV10-3 combines with J gene TRBJ1-1; TRBD1 matches at 11 bases. Sequences were obtained from PBMCs. The DNA of the CDR3 is TGTGCCTCTTCACCCGGACAGGGGGCTACTATGAACACTGAAGCTTTCTTT. Translation gives CASSPGQGATMNTEAFF.